Listed here are 26 T cell receptor beta chains from one sample, sequenced in a study of T cells in Graves' hyperthyroidism and ophthalmopathy. RNA transcripts were the template for amplifying TCR beta CDR3 regions. First-round RT-PCR targeting the TCR CDR3 was performed with the HTBI primer set. TCRdb independently ran MiXCR on the multiplex PCR reads; one entry per CDR3 protein. The sample consists of about 720,000 distinct CDR3 sequences, about 17% of them appearing once. The sequenced material came from blood. The receptors derive from a woman between 50 and 59 years old with Graves' hyperthyroidism that later progressed to Graves' ophthalmopathy.

In this sample, this clonotype turned up a few times. The V and J genes are TRBV10-1 and TRBJ1-6, with D maybe TRBD1 (5 bases). The germline V gene has CDR1 WNHNN and CDR2 SYGVQD (reference sequence). This CDR3 region has 15 residues. Between the trimmed V and J ends, which lost 6 bases and 5 bases, there was a span of 14 bases. CDR3 nucleotides: TGCGCCAGCAGCTCCGGACAACGAGATAATTCACCCCTCCACTTT. It translates to CASSSGQRDNSPLHF.

This chain connects TRBV7-8 to TRBJ2-5, with unresolved D. The germline V gene has CDR1 SGHVS and CDR2 FQNEAQ. The germline V and J ends were trimmed by 5 bases and 0 bases, with 16 bases remaining between them. This CDR3 has 16 residues. The CDR3 region has the DNA TGTGCCAGCAGCCCCAAGAGTCGGCAGAACCAAGAGACCCAGTACTTC. It translates to CASSPKSRQNQETQYF.

The chain uses TRBV7-9 and TRBJ1-2; perhaps TRBD1 as D (6 bases). Deletions cut 3 bases from V and 5 bases from J, with 16 bases between. Germline V gives CDR1 SEHNR, CDR2 FQNEAQ (reference sequence). The CDR3 extends over 15 amino acids. CDR3 sequence (DNA): TGTGCCAGCAGCTTTCGAGGGGGTGATAGTTATGGCTACACCTTC. It is translated as CASSFRGGDSYGYTF.

In the case of this clonotype: One base away lies a much larger clone, so this may be a sequencing read error. V is TRBV12-3 or TRBV12-4 and J is TRBJ1-1, with 7 bases fitting TRBD1. The CDR3 is made up of 14 amino acids. V was clipped by 7 bases and J by 3 bases; unmatched bases: 8. The CDR3 nucleotides are TGTGCCAGCAAGCCCGGGACAGCCTACACTGAAGCTTTCTTT. Its translation: CASKPGTAYTEAFF.

This clonotype has only a few counts. A much larger clone is a single base away; this may be a read error. V usage is TRBV18 and J usage is TRBJ1-2; D gene ambiguous. This CDR3 is built from 14 residues. Germline CDR1 KGHSH, CDR2 LQKENI. The CDR3: CACSPPSGGYGYTF. CDR3 nucleotides: TGTGCCTGCTCACCACCGTCGGGTGGCTATGGCTACACCTTC.

There are many counts of this clonotype. V and J are TRBV6-5 and TRBJ1-5; 9 nucleotides agree with TRBD1. Germline-derived CDR1 and CDR2 are MNHEY and SVGAGI. The CDR3 sequence is 19 residues long. Trimming at V came to 2 bases and at J to 0 bases, leaving 11 bases not matched to a gene. Here the CDR3 reads CASSYRIQGAENSNQPQHF. The DNA for the CDR3 is TGTGCCAGCAGTTACCGTATACAGGGGGCGGAAAATAGCAATCAGCCCCAGCATTTT.

This clonotype was counted a few times. With a much larger clone just one base away, this may be a read error. CDR3 residues: CATGTVSNQPQHF. The CDR3 DNA follows: TGTGCCACCGGGACAGTTAGCAATCAGCCCCAGCATTTT. The rearrangement uses TRBV15 and TRBJ1-5; 7 positions agree with TRBD1. This CDR3 contains 13 residues. V shed 8 bases and J 0 bases; nucleotides not matched to a gene: 1. CDR1 is LNHNV and CDR2 is YYDKDF in the germline V gene (reference sequence).

The genes are TRBV20-1 and TRBJ1-6; 7 positions match TRBD1. This CDR3 is built from 13 residues. The germline gives CDR1 DFQATT, CDR2 SNEGSKA (reference sequence). J lost 7 bases, V lost 6 bases, and 6 bases had no gene match. CDR3 coding DNA: TGCAGTGCCCAGGGACAGCTAAATTCACCCCTCCACTTT. This translates into CSAQGQLNSPLHF.

This clonotype was seen ten or more times. The genes are TRBV3-1 and TRBJ2-7; D is perhaps TRBD1 or TRBD2 (5 bases each). In germline, CDR1 is LGHDT, CDR2 YNNKEL (reference sequence). Trimming took off 4 bases at V and 6 bases at J, with 19 bases between the two ends. CDR3 length: 15 amino acids. The DNA of the CDR3 is TGTGCCAGCAGCCCCCGCTGGGGGTTCCCTCTCGAGCAGTACTTC. Residues: CASSPRWGFPLEQYF.

Of note for this clonotype: One end of the junction does not line up with germline, which may come from a read error. V and J are TRBV20-1 and TRBJ2-3; 11 bases agree with TRBD2. This CDR3 region has 16 residues. The V gene's germline CDR1 is DFQATT and CDR2 SNEGSKA (reference sequence). The CDR3 DNA reads TGCAGCGCTAGAGATCCGGCTAGCGGGGGGAAAGATACGCAGTATTTT. Amino acid sequence: CSARDPASGGKDTQYF.

CDR3 DNA sequence: TGTGCCAGCAGCGGACTCGGGGCTGGAAAGACTGAAGCTTTCTTT. Translation gives CASSGLGAGKTEAFF. This chain joins TRBV28 and TRBJ1-1; D might be TRBD1 (5 bases). Germline V gene lookup returns CDR1 MDHEN and CDR2 SYDVKM. The CDR3 loop spans 15 amino acids. Trimming cost V 6 bases and J 5 bases, with 19 bases left between them. Full variable domain (outside the CDR3, taken from reference TRBV28 and TRBJ1-1): DVKVTQSSRYLVKRTGEKVFLECVQDMDHENMFWYRQDPGLGLRLIYFSYDVKMKEKGDIPEGYSVSREKKERFSLILESASTNQTSMYLCASSGLGAGKTEAFFGQGTRLTVV.

This clonotype came up many times. J is TRBJ2-3 and V is TRBV11-2, with D possibly being TRBD1 (5 bases). The CDR3 consists of 17 residues. Trimming pared 4 bases from V and 3 bases from J, leaving 20 bases between. Germline CDR1 and CDR2: SGHAT and FQNNGV. The CDR3 nucleotides are TGTGCCAGCAGCTCCCCCAGGCGACAGCTCGGAACAGATACGCAGTATTTT. Residues: CASSSPRRQLGTDTQYF.

Of note for this clonotype: This clone may be a read error of a much larger clone one base away. The CDR3: CASSPRGPAGVGDNEQFF. CDR3 coding DNA: TGCGCCAGCAGCCCCCGTGGACCGGCAGGGGTGGGTGACAATGAGCAGTTCTTC. This chain joins TRBV5-1 and TRBJ2-1; tentative D call: TRBD1 (6 bases). The ends were cut back, 4 bases at V and 5 bases at J, with 25 bases in the middle. The CDR3 consists of 18 residues. In germline, CDR1 is SGHRS, CDR2 YFSETQ.

This sequence joins TRBV7-6 and TRBJ2-2; D is tentatively TRBD1 or TRBD2 (5 bases each). The CDR3 runs 16 residues. Trimming pared 3 bases from V and 3 bases from J, leaving 14 bases between. Germline CDR1 SGHVS, CDR2 FNYEAQ. Written as DNA, the CDR3 is TGTGCCAGCAGCTTGTCAGGGACGGTGGACACCGGGGAGCTGTTTTTT. It encodes CASSLSGTVDTGELFF.

This clonotype has a handful of counts. The chain is built from TRBV7-8 and TRBJ1-2, with 8 bases lining up with TRBD1. The CDR3 totals 15 residues. V shed 1 base, J shed 4 bases, and the junction held 5 bases outside the gene matches. Germline V gene data show CDR1 as SGHVS and CDR2 as FQNEAQ. DNA for the CDR3: TGTGCCAGCAGCTTAGGGGGCCAGGGGGCCTATGGCTACACCTTC. Amino acid sequence: CASSLGGQGAYGYTF.

This clonotype has more than one count but fewer than ten. The chain uses TRBV4-1 and TRBJ1-2, with 11 bases lining up with TRBD1. Germline V lookup: CDR1 MGHRA, CDR2 YSYEKL. Trimming at V came to 1 base and at J to 7 bases, leaving 5 bases not matched to a gene. This CDR3 has 15 residues. CDR3 DNA: TGCGCCAGCAGCCAAGCCGGGACAGGGGGTAGTGGCTACACCTTC. Its protein product is CASSQAGTGGSGYTF.

This clonotype was detected many times. V is TRBV12-3 or TRBV12-4 and J is TRBJ1-6; TRBD1 matches at 7 bases. This CDR3 comprises 16 residues. J lost 6 bases, V lost 3 bases, and 8 bases had no gene match. For the CDR3, the DNA is TGTGCCAGCAGTTTGGTATCCAACAGGGGTAATTCACCCCTCCACTTT. This codes for CASSLVSNRGNSPLHF.

This clonotype was seen more than once but under ten times. The chain is built from TRBV7-6 and TRBJ2-7; the D gene is possibly TRBD1 (6 bases). V shed 1 base and J shed 3 bases, with 16 bases lying between them. The germline gives CDR1 SGHVS, CDR2 FNYEAQ. This CDR3 is built from 16 residues. The CDR3 protein is CASSLEGVPGIYEQYF. The DNA for the CDR3 is TGTGCCAGCAGCTTAGAGGGGGTCCCTGGGATCTACGAGCAGTACTTC.

The gene calls are TRBV6-5 and TRBJ1-1; D not resolved. This CDR3 has 16 residues. Germline loops: CDR1 MNHEY, CDR2 SVGAGI. V lost 2 bases and J lost 1, with 14 bases in between. The CDR3 protein is CASSYRQRPGNTEAFF. The CDR3 DNA sequence: TGTGCCAGCAGTTACAGGCAGCGTCCGGGGAACACTGAAGCTTTCTTT.

This clonotype was recorded once. V and J are TRBV20-1 and TRBJ1-5; unclear D gene. The V and J ends lost 0 bases and 5 bases respectively, with 17 bases between them. The CDR3 runs 16 residues. CDR1 is DFQATT, CDR2 SNEGSKA, per germline (reference sequence). The CDR3 sequence is CSARDEEGRRDQPQHF. The CDR3 bases are TGCAGTGCTAGAGATGAAGAGGGAAGGCGGGATCAGCCCCAGCATTTT.

This clonotype was counted at least ten times. This chain uses TRBV5-1 with TRBJ1-1; tentative D call: TRBD1 (6 bases). CDR1 is SGHRS, CDR2 YFSETQ, per germline. V shed 0 bases and J shed 5 bases, with 14 bases lying between them. This CDR3 comprises 15 residues. CDR3 DNA sequence: TGCGCCAGCAGCTTGGAGGGGGTAAAGGGGACTGAAGCTTTCTTT. Its translation: CASSLEGVKGTEAFF.

The chain combines TRBV14 with TRBJ2-1; 9 nucleotides align to TRBD1. This CDR3 region has 18 residues. The V segment lost 2 bases and the J segment 4 bases; nucleotides outside the gene matches: 12. Germline V gene data show CDR1 as SGHDN and CDR2 as FVKESK. This CDR3 reads CASSQPSGGTGMYNEQFF. The CDR3 DNA follows: TGTGCCAGCAGCCAACCCTCCGGAGGGACAGGGATGTACAATGAGCAGTTCTTC.

This chain connects TRBV9 to TRBJ2-5, with 10 bases lining up with TRBD2. CDR1 and CDR2 from the germline V gene are SGDLS and YYNGEE. The CDR3 sequence is 13 residues long. Trimming removed 6 bases from V and 5 bases from J; junction bases left unmatched: 4. CDR3 DNA sequence: TGTGCCAGCAACCTAGCGGGGGTGGAGACCCAGTACTTC. It is translated as CASNLAGVETQYF.

On this clonotype itself: Being one base from a much bigger clone, this may be a read error. This chain links TRBV5-5 with TRBJ1-6; 7 nucleotides agree with TRBD1. Germline CDR1 and CDR2: SGHKS and YYEKEE (reference sequence). The CDR3 has 15 amino acids. V dropped 7 bases and J dropped 9; count of bases not matched to a gene: 13. The CDR3 DNA follows: TGTGCCAGCGGCTGGGGGGACAGAATCGGTTCACCCCTCCACTTT. This sequence encodes CASGWGDRIGSPLHF.

In its sample, this clonotype was seen once. This chain connects TRBV27 to TRBJ1-4; D remains ambiguous. The CDR3 sequence is 16 residues long. The V and J ends lost 4 bases and 3 bases respectively, with 15 bases between them. CDR1 and CDR2 from the germline V gene are MNHEY and SMNVEV (reference sequence). The CDR3 nucleotides are TGTGCCAGCAGTTCGCGTCTCGGAGAGGCTAATGAAAAACTGTTTTTT. The encoded protein is CASSSRLGEANEKLFF.

The sample holds many counts of this clonotype. The rearrangement links TRBV10-1 to TRBJ1-4, with TRBD1 matching 8 bases. The CDR3 is 14 residues long. CDR1 is WNHNN, CDR2 SYGVQD, per germline (reference sequence). V trimming: 8 bases; J trimming: 8 bases; junction bases outside the gene matches: 10. In DNA form, the CDR3 reads TGCGCCAGCTCGCTCGACAGGGGACAGGAAAAACTGTTTTTT. Protein: CASSLDRGQEKLFF.